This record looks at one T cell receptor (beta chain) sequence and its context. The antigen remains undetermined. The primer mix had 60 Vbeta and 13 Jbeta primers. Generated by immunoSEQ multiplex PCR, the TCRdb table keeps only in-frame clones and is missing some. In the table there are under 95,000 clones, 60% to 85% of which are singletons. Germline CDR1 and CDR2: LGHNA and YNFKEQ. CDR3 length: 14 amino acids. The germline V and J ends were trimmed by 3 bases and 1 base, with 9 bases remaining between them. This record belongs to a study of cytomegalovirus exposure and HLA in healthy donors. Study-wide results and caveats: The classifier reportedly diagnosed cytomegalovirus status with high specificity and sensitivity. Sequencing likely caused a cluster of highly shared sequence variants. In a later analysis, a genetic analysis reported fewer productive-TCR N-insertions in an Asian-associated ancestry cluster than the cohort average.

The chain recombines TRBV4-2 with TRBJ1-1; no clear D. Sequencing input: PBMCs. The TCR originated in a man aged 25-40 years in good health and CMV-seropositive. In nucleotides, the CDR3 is TGTGCCAGCAGCCACACCTCGGGGAACACTGAAGCTTTCTTT. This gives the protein CASSHTSGNTEAFF.